These T cell receptor beta chains were read from a single sample in a study of naive and memory T cell subsets. One entry per CDR3 protein results from TCRdb running MiXCR on the UMI-ligation and nested PCR reads. The sample comprises approximately 80,000 distinct CDR3 sequences, approximately 10% of which are singletons, and around 1.3% rests with the top ten. Sequenced sample: naive CD8+ T cells from blood. These receptors came from a human donor in good health. Both conserved end residues are part of each CDR3. D genes are given only for firm matches. Size values are once, few and many counts, or a class for expanded clones, and some rows have none.

clone size: many; D gene: NA; J gene: TRBJ2-2; V gene: TRBV29-1; CDR3 protein: CSVQGLATGELFF; CDR3 DNA: TGCAGCGTTCAGGGGCTGGCCACCGGGGAGCTGTTTTTT
clone size: NA; D gene: TRBD1; J gene: TRBJ1-1; V gene: TRBV9; CDR3 protein: CASGRGANTEAFF; CDR3 DNA: TGTGCCAGCGGCAGGGGGGCGAACACTGAAGCTTTCTTT
clone size: many; D gene: NA; J gene: TRBJ2-1; V gene: TRBV2; CDR3 protein: CAGQSGGIPYNEQFF; CDR3 DNA: TGTGCCGGCCAATCGGGCGGGATCCCCTACAATGAGCAGTTCTTC
clone size: few; D gene: NA; J gene: TRBJ1-5; V gene: TRBV5-6; CDR3 protein: CASSLGGAGQPQHF; CDR3 DNA: TGTGCCAGCAGCTTGGGAGGTGCTGGTCAGCCCCAGCATTTT
clone size: many; D gene: TRBD1; J gene: TRBJ2-3; V gene: TRBV28; CDR3 protein: CASSLSGGGDTQYF; CDR3 DNA: TGTGCCAGCAGTTTATCAGGGGGCGGAGATACGCAGTATTTT
clone size: many; D gene: TRBD1; J gene: TRBJ2-6; V gene: TRBV28; CDR3 protein: CASRLTGSGANVLTF; CDR3 DNA: TGTGCCAGCAGACTGACAGGGTCTGGGGCCAACGTCCTGACTTTC
clone size: few; D gene: NA; J gene: TRBJ2-1; V gene: TRBV2; CDR3 protein: CASSGQAYNEQFF; CDR3 DNA: TGTGCCAGCTCGGGTCAGGCCTACAATGAGCAGTTCTTC
clone size: many; D gene: NA; J gene: TRBJ2-7; V gene: TRBV21-1; CDR3 protein: CASTPTGFEQYF; CDR3 DNA: TGTGCCAGCACCCCGACAGGGTTCGAGCAGTACTTC
clone size: many; D gene: TRBD2; J gene: TRBJ2-7; V gene: TRBV13; CDR3 protein: CASSFAAGELFF; CDR3 DNA: TGTGCCAGCAGCTTCGCAGCGGGAGAATTATTCTTC
clone size: NA; D gene: NA; J gene: TRBJ2-1; V gene: TRBV11-2; CDR3 protein: CASSLAGVADNEQFF; CDR3 DNA: TGTGCCAGCAGCTTAGCGGGGGTTGCGGACAATGAGCAGTTCTTC
clone size: NA; D gene: NA; J gene: TRBJ2-1; V gene: TRBV29-1; CDR3 protein: CSGAPSDEQFF; CDR3 DNA: TGCAGCGGGGCCCCAAGCGATGAGCAGTTCTTC
clone size: many; D gene: TRBD2; J gene: TRBJ2-1; V gene: TRBV29-1; CDR3 protein: CSVEGTSASYNEQFF; CDR3 DNA: TGCAGCGTTGAGGGGACTAGCGCGTCCTACAATGAGCAGTTCTTC
clone size: NA; D gene: TRBD1; J gene: TRBJ2-5; V gene: TRBV7-3; CDR3 protein: CASSYRQGETQYF; CDR3 DNA: TGTGCCAGCAGCTATCGACAGGGAGAGACCCAGTACTTC
clone size: few; D gene: TRBD1; J gene: TRBJ2-1; V gene: TRBV10-3; CDR3 protein: CAIRKQGAPYNEQFF; CDR3 DNA: TGTGCCATCAGGAAACAGGGGGCCCCCTACAATGAGCAGTTCTTC
clone size: many; D gene: NA; J gene: TRBJ1-2; V gene: TRBV29-1; CDR3 protein: CSVVTANNYGYTF; CDR3 DNA: TGCAGCGTTGTAACGGCCAATAACTATGGCTACACCTTC
clone size: many; D gene: NA; J gene: TRBJ1-2; V gene: TRBV12-3/TRBV12-4; CDR3 protein: CASSLSRGEGYTF; CDR3 DNA: TGTGCCAGCAGTTTAAGTCGGGGGGAAGGCTACACCTTC
clone size: few; D gene: TRBD1; J gene: TRBJ1-4; V gene: TRBV20-1; CDR3 protein: CSARSNRQGWEKLFF; CDR3 DNA: TGCAGTGCTAGATCTAATCGACAGGGGTGGGAAAAACTGTTTTTT
clone size: many; D gene: NA; J gene: TRBJ1-3; V gene: TRBV7-3; CDR3 protein: CASSLNSGNTIYF; CDR3 DNA: TGTGCCAGCAGCTTAAACTCTGGAAACACCATATATTTT
clone size: few; D gene: NA; J gene: TRBJ2-3; V gene: TRBV24-1; CDR3 protein: CATSDRGFADTQYF; CDR3 DNA: TGTGCCACCAGTGATAGGGGGTTCGCAGATACGCAGTATTTT
clone size: few; D gene: NA; J gene: TRBJ2-1; V gene: TRBV28; CDR3 protein: CASRAHSYNEQFF; CDR3 DNA: TGTGCCAGCAGGGCTCACTCCTACAATGAGCAGTTCTTC
clone size: few; D gene: NA; J gene: TRBJ2-3; V gene: TRBV7-9; CDR3 protein: CASSYLIRGDKDTQYF; CDR3 DNA: TGTGCCAGCAGCTACCTAATTAGGGGAGACAAAGATACGCAGTATTTT
clone size: NA; D gene: NA; J gene: TRBJ2-5; V gene: TRBV9; CDR3 protein: CASNPPDGTETQYF; CDR3 DNA: TGTGCCAGCAACCCTCCAGACGGCACAGAGACCCAGTACTTC
clone size: many; D gene: NA; J gene: TRBJ2-7; V gene: TRBV12-3/TRBV12-4; CDR3 protein: CASSPEGGGYEQYF; CDR3 DNA: TGTGCCAGCAGTCCGGAGGGTGGGGGGTACGAGCAGTACTTC
clone size: NA; D gene: TRBD2; J gene: TRBJ2-1; V gene: TRBV7-9; CDR3 protein: CAGHGGGSYNEQFF; CDR3 DNA: TGTGCCGGACACGGCGGGGGATCCTACAATGAGCAGTTCTTC